The 3 T cell receptor beta chains below all came from one sample that was sequenced in a study of regulatory T cells in long-lasting Graves disease. Time point denoted: persistent/refractory GD, antithyroid drugs over 5 years with positive TRAb. TCR sequences were obtained from RNA taken from PBMCs. Building of the TCR beta libraries involved iRepertoire HTBI primers and Arm-PCR of CDR3 regions. From the multiplex PCR reads, TCRdb called clonotypes with MiXCR, one entry per CDR3 protein. This sample carries 300,000 to 350,000 distinct CDR3 sequences, around a fifth of them seen once, and the ten largest clones take 29%. The source was peripheral blood mononuclear cells (PBMCs), collected when the disease was refractory, from a patient treated with antithyroid drugs. The source of these receptors is a female donor with Graves disease.

For the CDR3, the DNA is TGCGCCAGCAGCCCTGACAGGGGTAACTACGAGCAGTACTTC. It translates to CASSPDRGNYEQYF. The rearrangement uses TRBV4-3 and TRBJ2-7; TRBD1 agrees at 8 bases. V lost 4 bases, J lost 3 bases, and 5 bases stayed unmatched. Germline values: CDR1 LGHNA, CDR2 YSLEER. The CDR3 has 14 residues.

There are a few counts of this clonotype. The rearrangement joins TRBV3-1 to TRBJ2-7, with 9 bases fitting TRBD2. V shed 2 bases, J shed 2 bases, and the junction held 10 bases outside the gene matches. The CDR3 has 17 amino acids. CDR1 LGHDT and CDR2 YNNKEL come from the germline V gene (reference sequence). CDR3 in amino acids: CASSQNAGGPPTYEQYF. In nucleotides, the CDR3 is TGTGCCAGCAGCCAAAACGCGGGGGGGCCTCCAACCTACGAGCAGTACTTC.

The sample holds a few counts of this clonotype. The CDR3 ends on some other residue instead of the conserved phenylalanine or tryptophan, so this is likely a read error. Because the CDR3's place on the DNA is in doubt, the DNA is left out and the CDR3 is given as listed by TCRdb. V and J are TRBV11-2 and TRBJ1-6. Including both end residues, the CDR3 is 8 amino acids long. Per the germline V gene, CDR1 is SGHAT and CDR2 is FQNNGV. Here the CDR3 reads CASTLGWV.